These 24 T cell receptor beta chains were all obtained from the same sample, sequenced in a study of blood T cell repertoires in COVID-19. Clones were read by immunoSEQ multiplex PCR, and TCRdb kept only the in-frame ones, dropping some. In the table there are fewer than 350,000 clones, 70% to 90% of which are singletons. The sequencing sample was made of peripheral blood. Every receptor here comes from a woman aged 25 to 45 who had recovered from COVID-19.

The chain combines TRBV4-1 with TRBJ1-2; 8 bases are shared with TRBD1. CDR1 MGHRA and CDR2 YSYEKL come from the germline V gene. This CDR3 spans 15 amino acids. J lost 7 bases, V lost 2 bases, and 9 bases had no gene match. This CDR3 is CASSQLADRGFGYTF. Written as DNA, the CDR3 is TGCGCCAGCAGCCAACTAGCCGACAGGGGTTTTGGCTACACCTTC.

The CDR3 nucleotides are TGTGCCAGCAGCTTAGGGGGACAGGGTTACGAGCAGTACTTC. Encoded protein: CASSLGGQGYEQYF. This chain connects TRBV11-2 to TRBJ2-7, with 9 bases aligning to TRBD1. Germline V gene sequence: CDR1 SGHAT, CDR2 FQNNGV. The V and J ends lost 1 base and 4 bases, in that order; junction bases with no gene match: 2. The CDR3 runs 14 residues. The full variable domain, in which reference TRBV11-2 and TRBJ2-7 provide the parts outside the CDR3, is EAGVAQSPRYKIIEKRQSVAFWCNPISGHATLYWYQQILGQGPKLLIQFQNNGVVDDSQLPKDRFSAERLKGVDSTLKIQPAKLEDSAVYLCASSLGGQGYEQYFGPGTRLTVT.

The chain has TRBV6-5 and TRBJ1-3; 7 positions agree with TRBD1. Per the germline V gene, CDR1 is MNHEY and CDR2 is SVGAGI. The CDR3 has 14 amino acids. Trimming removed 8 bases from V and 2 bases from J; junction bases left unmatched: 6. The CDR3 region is CASFRGQAGNTIYF. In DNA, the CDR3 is TGTGCCAGCTTCAGAGGACAGGCTGGAAACACCATATATTTT.

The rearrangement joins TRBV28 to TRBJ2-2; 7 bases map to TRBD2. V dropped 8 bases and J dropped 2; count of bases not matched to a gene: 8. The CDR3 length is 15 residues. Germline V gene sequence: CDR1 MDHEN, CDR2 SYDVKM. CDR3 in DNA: TGTGCCAGCGCTTTGTGGGGGGGAAACACCGGGGAGCTGTTTTTT. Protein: CASALWGGNTGELFF.

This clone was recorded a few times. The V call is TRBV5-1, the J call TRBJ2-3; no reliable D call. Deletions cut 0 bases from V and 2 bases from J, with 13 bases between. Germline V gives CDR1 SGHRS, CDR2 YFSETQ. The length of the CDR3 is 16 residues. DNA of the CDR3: TGCGCCAGCAGCTTGGAAGCGAAAACCCACACAGATACGCAGTATTTT. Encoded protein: CASSLEAKTHTDTQYF.

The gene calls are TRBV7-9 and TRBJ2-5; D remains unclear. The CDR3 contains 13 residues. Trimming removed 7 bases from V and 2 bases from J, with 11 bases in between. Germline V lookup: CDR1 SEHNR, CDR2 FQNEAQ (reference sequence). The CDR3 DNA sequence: TGTGCCAGCAAAAACGAGAATCAAGAGACCCAGTACTTC. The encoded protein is CASKNENQETQYF. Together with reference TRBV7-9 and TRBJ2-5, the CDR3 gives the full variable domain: DTGVSQNPRHKITKRGQNVTFRCDPISEHNRLYWYRQTLGQGPEFLTYFQNEAQLEKSRLLSDRFSAERPKGSFSTLEIQRTEQGDSAMYLCASKNENQETQYFGPGTRLLVL.

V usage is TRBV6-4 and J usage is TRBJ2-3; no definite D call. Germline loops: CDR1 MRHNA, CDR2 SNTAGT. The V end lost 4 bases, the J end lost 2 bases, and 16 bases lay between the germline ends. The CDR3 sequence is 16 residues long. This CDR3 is CASSGWRKYPTDTQYF. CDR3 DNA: TGTGCCAGCAGTGGTTGGCGGAAATATCCCACAGATACGCAGTATTTT.

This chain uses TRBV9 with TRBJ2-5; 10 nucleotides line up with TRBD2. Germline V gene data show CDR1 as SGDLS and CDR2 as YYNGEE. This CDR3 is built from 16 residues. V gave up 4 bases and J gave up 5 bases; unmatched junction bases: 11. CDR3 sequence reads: CASSPGLAVGGETQYF. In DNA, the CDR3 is TGTGCCAGCAGCCCAGGACTAGCGGTGGGGGGGGAGACCCAGTACTTC.

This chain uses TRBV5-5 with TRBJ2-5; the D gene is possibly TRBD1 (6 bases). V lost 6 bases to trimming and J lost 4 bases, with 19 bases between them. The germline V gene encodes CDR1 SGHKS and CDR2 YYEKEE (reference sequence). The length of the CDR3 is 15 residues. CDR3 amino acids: CASNPWTSGAETQYF. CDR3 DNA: TGTGCCAGCAACCCTTGGACGTCAGGGGCAGAGACCCAGTACTTC.

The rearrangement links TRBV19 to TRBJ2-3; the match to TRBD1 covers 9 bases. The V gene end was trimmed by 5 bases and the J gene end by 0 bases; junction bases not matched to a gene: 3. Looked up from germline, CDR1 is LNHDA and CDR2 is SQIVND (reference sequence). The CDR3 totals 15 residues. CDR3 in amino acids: CASSDRGASTDTQYF. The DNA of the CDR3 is TGTGCCAGTAGTGACAGGGGGGCTAGCACAGATACGCAGTATTTT.

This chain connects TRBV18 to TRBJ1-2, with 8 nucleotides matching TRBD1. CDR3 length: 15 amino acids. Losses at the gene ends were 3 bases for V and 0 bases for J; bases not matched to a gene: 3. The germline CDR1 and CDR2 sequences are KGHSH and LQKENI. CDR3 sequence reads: CASSPGQATNYGYTF. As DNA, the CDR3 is TGTGCCAGCTCACCGGGACAGGCGACTAACTATGGCTACACCTTC.

The CDR3 loop is CASSPSGGYEQFF. In nucleotides, the CDR3 is TGTGCCAGCAGCCCCTCGGGGGGATATGAGCAGTTCTTC. The J gene is TRBJ2-1, the V gene TRBV14; TRBD2 matches 7 bases. CDR3 size: 13 residues. The trim removed 4 bases at V and 8 bases at J, leaving 5 bases unmatched. The V gene's germline CDR1 is SGHDN and CDR2 FVKESK.

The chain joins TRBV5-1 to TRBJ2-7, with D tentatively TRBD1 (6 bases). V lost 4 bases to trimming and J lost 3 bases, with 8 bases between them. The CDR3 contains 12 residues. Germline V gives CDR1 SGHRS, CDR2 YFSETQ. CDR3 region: CASSRDNYEQYF. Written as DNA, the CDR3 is TGCGCCAGCAGCCGGGACAACTACGAGCAGTACTTC.

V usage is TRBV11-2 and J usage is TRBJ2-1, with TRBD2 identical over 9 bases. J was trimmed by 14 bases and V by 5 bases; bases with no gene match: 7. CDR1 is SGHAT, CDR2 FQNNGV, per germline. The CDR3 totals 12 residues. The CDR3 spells CASSPVGGREFF. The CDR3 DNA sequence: TGTGCCAGCAGCCCGGTTGGCGGGAGGGAGTTCTTC.

The CDR3 bases are TGTGCCAGCAGGACGACAGGGGGCTACGAGCAGTACTTC. Amino acids: CASRTTGGYEQYF. V usage is TRBV28 and J usage is TRBJ2-7, with TRBD1 matching over 9 bases. The CDR3 spans 13 residues. V shed 6 bases and J 3 bases; nucleotides not matched to a gene: 3. CDR1 and CDR2 from the germline V gene are MDHEN and SYDVKM.

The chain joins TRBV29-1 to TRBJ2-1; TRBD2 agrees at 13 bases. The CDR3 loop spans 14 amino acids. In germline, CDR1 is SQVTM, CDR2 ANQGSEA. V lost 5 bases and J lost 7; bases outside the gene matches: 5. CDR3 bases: TGCAGCGTTAAGGGACTAGCGGGATTTAATGAGCAGTTCTTC. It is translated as CSVKGLAGFNEQFF.

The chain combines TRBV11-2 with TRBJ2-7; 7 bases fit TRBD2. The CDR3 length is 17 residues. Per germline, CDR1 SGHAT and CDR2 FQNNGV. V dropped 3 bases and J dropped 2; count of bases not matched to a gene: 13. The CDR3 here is CASSLRGSGGTPYEQYF. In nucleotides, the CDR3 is TGTGCCAGCAGCTTGAGGGGTTCGGGGGGAACCCCCTACGAGCAGTACTTC.

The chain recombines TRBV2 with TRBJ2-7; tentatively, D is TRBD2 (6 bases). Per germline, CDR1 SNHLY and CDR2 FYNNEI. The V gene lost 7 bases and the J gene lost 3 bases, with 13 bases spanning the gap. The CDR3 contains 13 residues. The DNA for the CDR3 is TGTGCCAGCAAAATGGGGGGTCTCTACGAGCAGTACTTC. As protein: CASKMGGLYEQYF.

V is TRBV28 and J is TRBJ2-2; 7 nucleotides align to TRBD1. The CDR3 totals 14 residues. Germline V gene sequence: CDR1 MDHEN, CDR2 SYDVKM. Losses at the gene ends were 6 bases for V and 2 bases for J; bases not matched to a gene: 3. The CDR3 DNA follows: TGTGCCAGCAGGGACAGGTTAAACACCGGGGAGCTGTTTTTT. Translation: CASRDRLNTGELFF.

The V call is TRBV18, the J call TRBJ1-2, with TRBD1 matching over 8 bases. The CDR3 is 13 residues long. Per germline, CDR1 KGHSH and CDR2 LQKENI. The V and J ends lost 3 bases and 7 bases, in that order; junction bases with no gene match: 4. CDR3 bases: TGTGCCAGCTCACCGACAGGGGATGGTGGCTACACCTTC. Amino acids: CASSPTGDGGYTF.

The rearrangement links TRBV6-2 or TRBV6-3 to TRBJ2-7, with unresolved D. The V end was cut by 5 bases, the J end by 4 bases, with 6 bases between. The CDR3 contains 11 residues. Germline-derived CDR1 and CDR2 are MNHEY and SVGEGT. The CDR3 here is CASSLLYEQYF. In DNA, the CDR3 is TGTGCCAGCAGTCTCCTGTACGAGCAGTACTTC.

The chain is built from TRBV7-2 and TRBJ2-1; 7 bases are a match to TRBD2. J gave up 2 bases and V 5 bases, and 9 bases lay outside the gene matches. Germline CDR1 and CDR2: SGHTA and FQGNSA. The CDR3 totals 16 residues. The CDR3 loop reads CASSTQAGTTYNEQFF. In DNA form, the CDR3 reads TGTGCCAGCAGCACACAAGCCGGGACTACCTACAATGAGCAGTTCTTC. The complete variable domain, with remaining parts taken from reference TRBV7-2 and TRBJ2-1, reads GAGVSQSPSNKVTEKGKDVELRCDPISGHTALYWYRQSLGQGLEFLIYFQGNSAPDKSGLPSDRFSAERTGGSVSTLTIQRTQQEDSAVYLCASSTQAGTTYNEQFFGPGTRLTVL.

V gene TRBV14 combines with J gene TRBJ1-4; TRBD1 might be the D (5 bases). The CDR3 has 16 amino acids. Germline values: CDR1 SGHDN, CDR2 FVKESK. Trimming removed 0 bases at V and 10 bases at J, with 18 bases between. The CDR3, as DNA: TGTGCCAGCAGCCAAGATTACCAGGGCTACGTGGGAAAACTGTTTTTT. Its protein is CASSQDYQGYVGKLFF.

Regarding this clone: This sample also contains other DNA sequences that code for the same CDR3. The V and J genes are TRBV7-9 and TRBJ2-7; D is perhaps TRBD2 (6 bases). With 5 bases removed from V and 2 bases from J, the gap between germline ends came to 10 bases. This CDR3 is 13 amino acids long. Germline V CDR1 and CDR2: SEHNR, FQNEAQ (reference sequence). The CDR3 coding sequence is TGTGCCAGCAGCCCCGGACTAACCTACGAGCAGTACTTC. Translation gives CASSPGLTYEQYF.